The entry that follows covers one T cell receptor beta chain sequence. Data came from immunoSEQ multiplex PCR; TCRdb stores just in-frame clones and leaves some out. The table shows tens of thousands of clones, with roughly 89% occurring only once. The data are from a study of T cell responses to AZD1222 COVID-19 vaccine. The V and J ends lost 4 bases and 6 bases respectively, with 14 bases between them. Germline assignment: CDR1 SGHKS and CDR2 YYEKEE (reference sequence). This CDR3 has 13 amino acids. The TCR originated in an adult who received the AZD1222 COVID-19 vaccine. The rearrangement joins TRBV5-5 to TRBJ2-7; D may be TRBD1 (6 bases). Source: peripheral blood, taken 28 days after the second AZD1222 dose. CDR3 sequence (DNA): TGTGCCAGCAGCCTGACAGGTCTCCTCGAGCAGTACTTC. Encoded protein: CASSLTGLLEQYF.